What follows are 30 T cell receptor beta chains derived from one specimen sequenced in a study of response to subunit inactivated influenza vaccine. TCRdb itself ran the RT-PCR reads through MiXCR, one entry per CDR3 protein. This sample has approximately 500,000 distinct CDR3 sequences, with under 15% found just once. The sample was PBMCs from blood, taken 45 days after vaccination. The receptors derive from a man aged 45 to 65 who received an inactivated influenza vaccine.

The chain employs TRBV24-1 and TRBJ2-2; 8 bases agree with TRBD2. The CDR3 is 16 residues long. The germline CDR1 and CDR2 sequences are KGHDR and SFDVKD. V lost 4 bases and J lost 5; bases outside the gene matches: 8. CDR3 amino acids: CATSDPQAGVTGELFF. CDR3 nucleotides: TGTGCCACCAGTGACCCCCAAGCGGGAGTTACCGGGGAGCTGTTTTTT.

This clonotype was picked up a small number of times. The rearrangement joins TRBV5-1 to TRBJ2-3; D not resolved. Germline V gene sequence: CDR1 SGHRS, CDR2 YFSETQ. The CDR3 is 15 amino acids. Trimming took off 3 bases at V and 0 bases at J, with 11 bases between the two ends. CDR3 bases: TGCGCCAGCAGCTCCGACTTAGCTAGCACAGATACGCAGTATTTT. Translated: CASSSDLASTDTQYF. Together with reference TRBV5-1 and TRBJ2-3, the CDR3 gives the full variable domain: KAGVTQTPRYLIKTRGQQVTLSCSPISGHRSVSWYQQTPGQGLQFLFEYFSETQRNKGNFPGRFSGRQFSNSRSEMNVSTLELGDSALYLCASSSDLASTDTQYFGPGTRLTVL.

The gene calls are TRBV23-1 and TRBJ1-1; D is possibly TRBD1 (5 bases). TRBV23-1 is filed as an ORF, its function uncertain. V was pared by 0 bases and J by 2 bases, with 10 bases between. The CDR3 extends over 15 amino acids. In nucleotides, the CDR3 is TGCGCCAGCAGTCAATCGATTGGGGGAAACACTGAAGCTTTCTTT. It yields the protein CASSQSIGGNTEAFF.

The genes are TRBV27 and TRBJ1-2; TRBD1 matches 8 bases. This CDR3 has 14 amino acids. CDR1 is MNHEY, CDR2 SMNVEV, per germline (reference sequence). The trim removed 5 bases at V and 8 bases at J, leaving 10 bases unmatched. CDR3 bases: TGTGCCAGCAGTCCACATCCGACAGGGGTCGGCTACACCTTC. Its protein is CASSPHPTGVGYTF.

DNA for the CDR3: TGTGCCACCAGCAGCTTCATCACTTCACGTGAAAAACTGTTTTTT. The encoded protein is CATSSFITSREKLFF. This chain joins TRBV15 and TRBJ1-4; no definite D call. The germline V gene has CDR1 LNHNV and CDR2 YYDKDF (reference sequence). This CDR3 comprises 15 residues. V was pared by 3 bases and J by 7 bases, with 15 bases between. Together with reference TRBV15 and TRBJ1-4, the CDR3 gives the full variable domain: DAMVIQNPRYQVTQFGKPVTLSCSQTLNHNVMYWYQQKSSQAPKLLFHYYDKDFNNEADTPDNFQSRRPNTSFCFLDIRSPGLGDTAMYLCATSSFITSREKLFFGSGTQLSVL.

This clonotype was seen more than once but under ten times. The rearrangement uses TRBV5-4 and TRBJ2-7, with D perhaps TRBD1 (6 bases). The CDR3 is made up of 15 amino acids. V lost 4 bases and J 6 bases, leaving 20 bases between the germline ends. CDR1 and CDR2 from the germline V gene are SGHNT and YYREEE (reference sequence). DNA of the CDR3: TGTGCCAGCAGCAAGGGACAATCATTGGGTCGCGAGCAGTACTTC. Translated, it gives CASSKGQSLGREQYF.

The gene calls are TRBV12-3 or TRBV12-4 and TRBJ1-2; the match to TRBD1 covers 8 bases. V dropped 5 bases and J dropped 4; count of bases not matched to a gene: 3. The CDR3 has 13 amino acids. CDR3 region: CASSTGTGYGYTF. CDR3 sequence (DNA): TGTGCCAGCAGTACCGGGACAGGCTATGGCTACACCTTC.

This clonotype was recorded a few times. The gene calls are TRBV15 and TRBJ2-1, with 7 positions matching TRBD1. The ends lost 0 bases at V and 8 bases at J; junction bases unmatched: 13. Germline lookup yields CDR1 LNHNV and CDR2 YYDKDF (reference sequence). This CDR3 has 17 amino acids. In DNA form, the CDR3 reads TGTGCCACCAGCAGAGACAAGGAGACAGGGAATTTTGATGAGCAGTTCTTC. The encoded protein is CATSRDKETGNFDEQFF.

Written as DNA, the CDR3 is TGTGCCAGCAGACTTGGGGCGGATCGAACCGTGATTAACACCGGGGAGCTGTTTTTT. This gives the protein CASRLGADRTVINTGELFF. The chain is built from TRBV7-3 and TRBJ2-2, with a possible D match to TRBD1 (5 bases). The CDR3 runs 19 residues. CDR1 SGHTA and CDR2 FQGTGA come from the germline V gene. V shed 6 bases and J shed 2 bases, with 25 bases lying between them. The variable domain in full, with the rest retrieved from reference TRBV7-3 and TRBJ2-2, is GAGVSQTPSNKVTEKGKYVELRCDPISGHTALYWYRQSLGQGPEFLIYFQGTGAADDSGLPNDRFFAVRPEGSVSTLKIQRTERGDSAVYLCASRLGADRTVINTGELFFGEGSRLTVL.

The chain links TRBV7-2 to TRBJ2-7, with TRBD2 matching 8 bases. CDR3 length: 14 amino acids. Germline V gene data show CDR1 as SGHTA and CDR2 as FQGNSA. The J segment lost 0 bases and the V segment lost 7 bases, leaving 5 bases of the junction unmatched. CDR3 in amino acids: CASNKRGSSYEQYF. The CDR3 DNA sequence: TGTGCCAGCAACAAGCGGGGGAGCTCCTACGAGCAGTACTTC. Full variable domain (missing parts from reference TRBV7-2 and TRBJ2-7): GAGVSQSPSNKVTEKGKDVELRCDPISGHTALYWYRQSLGQGLEFLIYFQGNSAPDKSGLPSDRFSAERTGGSVSTLTIQRTQQEDSAVYLCASNKRGSSYEQYFGPGTRLTVT.

This clonotype was picked up many times. J is TRBJ2-7 and V is TRBV20-1; D uncertain. Germline V lookup: CDR1 DFQATT, CDR2 SNEGSKA (reference sequence). Trimming shortened V by 2 bases and J by 0 bases, and 11 bases separated the two germline ends. The CDR3 length is 14 residues. This chain's CDR3 is CSARKQPISYEQYF. Here the CDR3 DNA reads TGCAGTGCTAGAAAACAGCCCATCTCCTACGAGCAGTACTTC.

The rearrangement links TRBV7-9 to TRBJ1-1; 8 nucleotides align to TRBD1. V dropped 4 bases and J dropped 4; count of bases not matched to a gene: 11. Germline V gives CDR1 SEHNR, CDR2 FQNEAQ (reference sequence). There are 16 residues in the CDR3. CDR3 loop: CASSYGQGRLGTEAFF. The CDR3 bases are TGTGCCAGCAGCTACGGACAGGGACGGTTGGGCACTGAAGCTTTCTTT.

In this sample, this clonotype turned up a few times. The V and J genes are TRBV12-3 or TRBV12-4 and TRBJ2-7; D is unclear. Trimming removed 1 base from V and 0 bases from J, with 13 bases in between. This CDR3 is built from 16 residues. DNA for the CDR3: TGTGCCAGCAGTTTAGTTGCCCGACCCAGCTCCTACGAGCAGTACTTC. Amino acid sequence: CASSLVARPSSYEQYF.

This clonotype came up a few times. This rearrangement joins TRBV25-1 to TRBJ1-2; no definite D call. V was trimmed by 0 bases and J by 8 bases, leaving 7 bases between them. Germline values: CDR1 MGHDK, CDR2 SYGVNS. The CDR3 loop spans 12 amino acids. The DNA for the CDR3 is TGTGCCAGCAGTGAATATTCCCAGGGCTACACCTTC. Protein product: CASSEYSQGYTF.

This clonotype was seen ten or more times. The V and J genes are TRBV4-1 and TRBJ1-1; D is uncertain. Germline values: CDR1 MGHRA, CDR2 YSYEKL. The CDR3 consists of 14 residues. Trimming cost V 1 base and J 1 base, with 7 bases left between them. The CDR3 sequence: CASSQVSGNTEAFF. As DNA, the CDR3 is TGCGCCAGCAGCCAAGTATCAGGGAACACTGAAGCTTTCTTT.

The V and J genes are TRBV15 and TRBJ2-1, with 9 positions matching TRBD2. Germline V CDR1 and CDR2: LNHNV, YYDKDF (reference sequence). The CDR3 has 16 residues. Trimming cost V 0 bases and J 9 bases; bases outside gene matches: 9. CDR3 DNA: TGTGCCACCAGCAGAGAGGGCCTAGCGGGACATGTTGAGCAGTTCTTC. This translates into CATSREGLAGHVEQFF. Full variable domain (missing parts from reference TRBV15 and TRBJ2-1): DAMVIQNPRYQVTQFGKPVTLSCSQTLNHNVMYWYQQKSSQAPKLLFHYYDKDFNNEADTPDNFQSRRPNTSFCFLDIRSPGLGDTAMYLCATSREGLAGHVEQFFGPGTRLTVL.

J is TRBJ1-1 and V is TRBV10-3, with TRBD1 matching over 8 bases. Trimming cost V 6 bases and J 0 bases; bases outside gene matches: 3. The CDR3 length is 14 residues. Germline V gives CDR1 ENHRY, CDR2 SYGVKD. CDR3 in DNA: TGTGCCATCAGCGCGGACAGGGTGAACACTGAAGCTTTCTTT. Its protein is CAISADRVNTEAFF.

This clonotype has a handful of counts. This chain uses TRBV10-3 with TRBJ1-6, with unresolved D. V lost 6 bases, J lost 5 bases, and 8 bases lay in between. This CDR3 region has 13 residues. Germline values: CDR1 ENHRY, CDR2 SYGVKD. CDR3 in amino acids: CAIRTDNNSPLHF. CDR3 sequence (DNA): TGTGCCATCAGAACAGATAATAATTCACCCCTCCACTTT.

This chain uses TRBV20-1 with TRBJ1-2; 8 bases map to TRBD1. Trimming took 5 bases from V and 6 from J; bases not matched to a gene: 8. The CDR3 is 13 residues long. Germline lookup yields CDR1 DFQATT and CDR2 SNEGSKA (reference sequence). DNA of the CDR3: TGCAGTGCTCGCCAGACAGGGGTGGATGGCTACACCTTC. As protein: CSARQTGVDGYTF.

In DNA, the CDR3 is TGTGCCAGCAGTAACACCGGGATTCTTTTCTACGAGCAGTACTTC. Amino acid sequence: CASSNTGILFYEQYF. The chain combines TRBV27 with TRBJ2-7, with D maybe TRBD2 (5 bases). The CDR3 spans 15 residues. The V end was cut by 5 bases, the J end by 3 bases, with 17 bases between. Germline values: CDR1 MNHEY, CDR2 SMNVEV (reference sequence).

The J gene is TRBJ1-5, the V gene TRBV7-2; no clear D gene. The germline gives CDR1 SGHTA, CDR2 FQGNSA. V lost 3 bases, J lost 5 bases, and 11 bases lay in between. The CDR3 extends over 14 amino acids. CDR3 nucleotide sequence: TGTGCCAGCAGCTTCCGAGCCGGAGATCAGCCCCAGCATTTT. It encodes CASSFRAGDQPQHF.

The V gene is TRBV12-3 or TRBV12-4, the J gene TRBJ2-1, with D perhaps assigned TRBD1 or TRBD2 (5 bases each). Trimming pared 2 bases from V and 4 bases from J, leaving 9 bases between. The CDR3 loop spans 14 amino acids. The CDR3 region has the DNA TGTGCCAGCAGTTTATGGGACGCATACAATGAGCAGTTCTTC. Protein: CASSLWDAYNEQFF.

This clonotype was counted a few times. The V and J genes are TRBV6-5 and TRBJ1-1; unclear D gene. CDR3 size: 13 residues. CDR1 is MNHEY and CDR2 is SVGAGI in the germline V gene. Trimming stripped 2 bases from V and 4 bases from J, with 8 bases between. The CDR3 loop reads CASSYKGSTEAFF. CDR3 bases: TGTGCCAGCAGTTACAAAGGGTCCACTGAAGCTTTCTTT.

This clonotype was recorded many times. This chain connects TRBV28 to TRBJ1-5; 7 nucleotides agree with TRBD1. CDR1 and CDR2 (germline): MDHEN, SYDVKM. The V gene end was trimmed by 6 bases and the J gene end by 4 bases; junction bases not matched to a gene: 6. The CDR3 is made up of 14 amino acids. The CDR3 spells CASRGTEPNQPQHF. The CDR3 coding sequence is TGTGCCAGCAGGGGGACAGAACCAAATCAGCCCCAGCATTTT.

The sample holds many counts of this clonotype. The V call is TRBV6-5, the J call TRBJ2-3, with D unresolved. The CDR3 is made up of 12 amino acids. Germline V gene lookup returns CDR1 MNHEY and CDR2 SVGAGI. Trimming took 6 bases from V and 5 from J, leaving 9 bases between them. The CDR3 coding sequence is TGTGCCAGCAGCCCCAAGAGAGATACGCAGTATTTT. Its protein product is CASSPKRDTQYF.

This clonotype has just a few counts. The J gene is TRBJ2-3, the V gene TRBV4-3; tentative D call: TRBD2 (6 bases). V lost 1 base, J lost 6 bases, and 14 bases lay in between. The CDR3 extends over 15 amino acids. Germline V gene data show CDR1 as LGHNA and CDR2 as YSLEER. The CDR3 region has the DNA TGCGCCAGCAGCCAAGCGGGAGTCGGGATGGATACGCAGTATTTT. It encodes CASSQAGVGMDTQYF.

This clonotype was observed a handful of times. V gene TRBV20-1 combines with J gene TRBJ1-6, with a possible D match to TRBD1 (5 bases). The CDR3 has 17 amino acids. V was trimmed by 2 bases and J by 5 bases, leaving 19 bases between them. Germline V CDR1 and CDR2: DFQATT, SNEGSKA (reference sequence). The CDR3 loop is CSARRLIRGANNSPLHF. The DNA of the CDR3 is TGCAGTGCTAGACGTCTCATAAGGGGCGCGAATAATTCACCCCTCCACTTT.

This clonotype has a handful of counts. V and J are TRBV7-6 and TRBJ2-4; D perhaps matches TRBD2 (5 bases). Germline V gives CDR1 SGHVS, CDR2 FNYEAQ. Trimming took off 5 bases at V and 6 bases at J, with 14 bases between the two ends. The CDR3 sequence is 14 residues long. In nucleotides, the CDR3 is TGTGCCAGCAGCCAAACTAGTTCTGGAAACATTCAGTACTTC. Amino acid sequence: CASSQTSSGNIQYF.

About this clonotype: It is unclear where the CDR3 begins or ends on the DNA, so no DNA is shown, and the CDR3 is as TCRdb lists it. The chain recombines TRBV6-5 with TRBJ1-6. Per germline, CDR1 MNHEY and CDR2 SVGAGI. The CDR3 is 15 residues long, ends included. The CDR3 loop is CTSSSSGSYNSPLHF.

The CDR3 DNA follows: TGTGCCAGCAGCTTAGCGCAAAGCGGGTCTTCACAAGAGACCCAGTACTTC. Encoded protein: CASSLAQSGSSQETQYF. The chain combines TRBV7-6 with TRBJ2-5; D is possibly TRBD2 (6 bases). This CDR3 comprises 17 residues. Germline V gene lookup returns CDR1 SGHVS and CDR2 FNYEAQ. V was clipped by 0 bases and J by 2 bases, with 16 bases between them.